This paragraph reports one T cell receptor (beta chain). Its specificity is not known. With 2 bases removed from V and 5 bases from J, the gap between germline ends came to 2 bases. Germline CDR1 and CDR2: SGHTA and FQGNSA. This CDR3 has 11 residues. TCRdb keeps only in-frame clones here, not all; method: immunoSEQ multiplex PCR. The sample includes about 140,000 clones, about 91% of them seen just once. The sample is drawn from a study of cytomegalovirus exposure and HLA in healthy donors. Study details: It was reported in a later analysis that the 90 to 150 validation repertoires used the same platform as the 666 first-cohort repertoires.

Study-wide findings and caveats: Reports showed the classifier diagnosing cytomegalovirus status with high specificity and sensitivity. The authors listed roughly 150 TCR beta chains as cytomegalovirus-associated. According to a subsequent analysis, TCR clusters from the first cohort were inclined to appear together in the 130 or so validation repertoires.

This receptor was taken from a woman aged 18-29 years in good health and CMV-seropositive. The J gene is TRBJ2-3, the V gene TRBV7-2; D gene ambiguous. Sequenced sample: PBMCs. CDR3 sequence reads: CASSLLDTQYF. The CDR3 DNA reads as TGTGCCAGCAGCTTACTAGATACGCAGTATTTT.